This T cell receptor (beta chain) was obtained from a study of shared clonotypes between healthy human individuals. The data were produced by immunoSEQ multiplex PCR, yet TCRdb's version contains in-frame clones alone and is incomplete. The data contain approximately 590,000 clones, about 95% of them singletons. The CDR3 totals 15 residues. Germline assignment: CDR1 MNHEY and CDR2 SMNVEV (reference sequence). The V gene end was trimmed by 4 bases and the J gene end by 4 bases; junction bases not matched to a gene: 4. CD45RO-negative CD8 cells positively selected for CCR7 made up the naive population, which excluded terminally differentiated effector memory CD45RA+ cells.

Sequences were obtained from naive CD8+ T cells sorted from blood. This clonotype originated in a woman in her 30s in good health. V is TRBV27 and J is TRBJ2-1, with 10 positions matching TRBD2. The CDR3, as DNA: TGTGCCAGCAGTTATAGCGGGAGGCATTACAATGAGCAGTTCTTC. Translated, it gives CASSYSGRHYNEQFF.